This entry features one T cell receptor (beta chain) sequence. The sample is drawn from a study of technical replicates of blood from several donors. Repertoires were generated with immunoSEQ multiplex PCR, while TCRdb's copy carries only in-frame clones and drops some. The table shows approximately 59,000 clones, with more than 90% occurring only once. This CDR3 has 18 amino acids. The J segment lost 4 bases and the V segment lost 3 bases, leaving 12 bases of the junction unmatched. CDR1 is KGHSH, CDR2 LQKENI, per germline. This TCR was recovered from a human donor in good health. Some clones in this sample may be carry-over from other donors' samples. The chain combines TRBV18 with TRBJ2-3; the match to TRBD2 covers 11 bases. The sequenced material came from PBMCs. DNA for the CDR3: TGTGCCAGCTCACCTAATCAGGCTAGCGGGAGGCGAGCAGATACGCAGTATTTT. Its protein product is CASSPNQASGRRADTQYF.